This entry lists 3 T cell receptor beta chains sequenced from one sample in a study of cytomegalovirus exposure and HLA in healthy donors. The PCR used 60 Vbeta and 13 Jbeta primers. The assay was immunoSEQ multiplex PCR, and TCRdb's table has in-frame clones only and misses some. The sample holds 150,000 or so clones; approximately 80% are singletons and the top ten take around 5.2%. Sequences were obtained from PBMCs. These receptors all stem from a middle-aged woman in good health and CMV-seropositive.

This clone has a single count. V usage is TRBV7-9 and J usage is TRBJ2-7; 14 nucleotides match TRBD2. The CDR3 has 15 residues. V trimming: 6 bases; J trimming: 6 bases; junction bases outside the gene matches: 7. CDR1 and CDR2 (germline): SEHNR, FQNEAQ (reference sequence). Here the CDR3 DNA reads TGTGCCAGCAGTTACCCGGGACTAGCGGGAGCCGAGCAGTACTTC. This sequence encodes CASSYPGLAGAEQYF. Full variable domain (missing parts from reference TRBV7-9 and TRBJ2-7): DTGVSQNPRHKITKRGQNVTFRCDPISEHNRLYWYRQTLGQGPEFLTYFQNEAQLEKSRLLSDRFSAERPKGSFSTLEIQRTEQGDSAMYLCASSYPGLAGAEQYFGPGTRLTVT.

This chain uses TRBV27 with TRBJ2-7, with a weak D call TRBD2 (6 bases). With 5 bases removed from V and 6 bases from J, the gap between germline ends came to 14 bases. Germline values: CDR1 MNHEY, CDR2 SMNVEV (reference sequence). This CDR3 has 13 residues. The chain's CDR3 is CASSSVLGGEQYF. The CDR3 nucleotides read TGTGCCAGCAGTAGCGTCTTGGGGGGCGAGCAGTACTTC.

In this sample, this clone turned up a few times. The V and J genes are TRBV11-2 and TRBJ2-6; weak D call: TRBD1 (6 bases). Germline V gene sequence: CDR1 SGHAT, CDR2 FQNNGV. CDR3 length: 16 amino acids. Trimming took 6 bases from V and 0 from J, leaving 12 bases between them. The CDR3 coding sequence is TGTGCCAGCAGTAGAGAACAGGGCTCTGGGGCCAACGTCCTGACTTTC. This translates into CASSREQGSGANVLTF.